This is a list of T cell receptor beta chains from one sample in a study of shared clonotypes between healthy human individuals. Clones were sequenced by immunoSEQ multiplex PCR, and TCRdb holds only the in-frame ones, with some missing. The sample gives 1.5 million to 1.9 million clones, approximately 98% of which show up once; around 0.45% is in the top ten. The sequencing sample was made of naive CD4+ T cells sorted from blood. The receptors here all came from a man aged 30-40 years in good health. Both conserved end residues are part of each CDR3. The D gene is left open where the match is weak. Clone size is stated in some rows and not others, as once, few, many or a class when expanded.

TRBD1 | TRBJ2-7 | TRBV6-6 | - | CASMGQSIYEQYF | TGTGCCAGCATGGGACAGTCCATCTACGAGCAGTACTTC
TRBD2 | TRBJ2-3 | TRBV7-9 | - | CASSYPGLAESDTQYF | TGTGCCAGCAGCTACCCGGGACTAGCGGAATCAGATACGCAGTATTTT
TRBD2 | TRBJ2-2 | TRBV5-6 | - | CASSLTTSGRRTGELFF | TGTGCCAGCAGCCTAACGACTAGCGGGAGGCGCACCGGGGAGCTGTTTTTT
- | TRBJ2-7 | TRBV2 | - | CASRVWVYEQYF | TGTGCCAGCAGGGTTTGGGTCTACGAGCAGTACTTC
- | TRBJ2-7 | TRBV9 | - | CASSPKDGFYEQYF | TGTGCCAGCAGCCCAAAGGATGGATTCTACGAGCAGTACTTC
- | TRBJ1-2 | TRBV5-1 | - | CASRAENYGYTF | TGCGCCAGCAGGGCCGAGAACTATGGCTACACCTTC
- | TRBJ2-3 | TRBV5-1 | - | CASSSTGTDTQYF | TGCGCCAGCAGCTCGACTGGCACAGATACGCAGTATTTT
- | TRBJ2-5 | TRBV6-6 | - | CASGGGIETQYF | TGTGCCAGCGGGGGCGGGATAGAGACCCAGTACTTC
- | TRBJ2-7 | TRBV25-1 | - | CAVRGTYEQYF | TGTGCCGTACGGGGGACCTACGAGCAGTACTTC
- | TRBJ2-7 | TRBV6-1 | - | CASSEALPGRQYEQYF | TGTGCCAGCAGTGAAGCGCTTCCAGGGAGACAATACGAGCAGTACTTC
- | TRBJ2-7 | TRBV5-4 | - | CASSLGRANYEQYF | TGTGCCAGCAGCTTGGGCCGAGCGAACTACGAGCAGTACTTC
TRBD1 | TRBJ2-7 | TRBV5-4 | once | CASSTGGESSYEQYF | TGTGCCAGCAGCACAGGGGGTGAGAGCTCCTACGAGCAGTACTTC
TRBD2 | TRBJ2-1 | TRBV10-1 | once | CASRRGKRDPSYNEQFF | TGCGCCAGCAGGAGGGGAAAGCGGGACCCCTCCTACAATGAGCAGTTCTTC
- | TRBJ2-3 | TRBV15 | - | CATRKTSGTHQDTQYF | TGTGCCACCAGAAAAACATCCGGGACCCACCAGGATACGCAGTATTTT
TRBD2 | TRBJ2-1 | TRBV7-9 | - | CASSLGGLAGSYNEQFF | TGTGCCAGCAGCTTAGGGGGACTAGCGGGTTCCTACAATGAGCAGTTCTTC
- | TRBJ2-6 | TRBV5-1 | - | CASSVRTGANVLTF | TGCGCCAGCAGCGTCAGGACCGGGGCCAACGTCCTGACTTTC
- | TRBJ2-3 | TRBV7-8 | - | CASSPRWADTQYF | TGTGCCAGCAGCCCAAGATGGGCAGATACGCAGTATTTT
- | TRBJ2-3 | TRBV1 | - | CTSSQDPTSGLSTDTQYF | TGCACCAGCAGCCAAGACCCCACTAGCGGACTTAGCACAGATACGCAGTATTTT
- | TRBJ1-2 | TRBV5-1 | - | CASSPLAVTNYGYTF | TGCGCCAGCAGCCCCCTGGCAGTTACTAACTATGGCTACACCTTC
- | TRBJ1-2 | TRBV27 | - | CASSTLTNYGYTF | TGTGCCAGCAGTACGCTCACTAACTATGGCTACACCTTC
- | TRBJ2-3 | TRBV7-2 | - | CASSSPGLRSVDTQYF | TGTGCCAGCAGCTCACCCGGACTGCGCTCCGTAGATACGCAGTATTTT
- | TRBJ2-1 | TRBV28 | - | CASSLSIGGGTYNEQFF | TGTGCCAGCAGTTTATCGATAGGTGGTGGAACCTACAATGAGCAGTTCTTC
- | TRBJ1-5 | TRBV7-2 | - | CASSTLINQPQHF | TGTGCCAGCAGCACACTAATCAATCAGCCCCAGCATTTT
- | TRBJ2-1 | TRBV19 | - | CASRNSNEQFF | TGTGCCAGTCGAAACAGCAATGAGCAGTTCTTC
- | TRBJ1-5 | TRBV6-5 | - | CASRPGPNQPQHF | TGTGCCAGCCGACCGGGCCCCAATCAGCCCCAGCATTTT
- | TRBJ2-1 | TRBV28 | - | CASSLRQGFVSYNEQFF | TGTGCCAGCAGTTTAAGGCAGGGTTTCGTCTCCTACAATGAGCAGTTCTTC
- | TRBJ2-5 | TRBV7-8 | - | CASSYTAGRFQQETQYF | TGTGCCAGCAGCTATACGGCCGGCCGGTTCCAACAAGAGACCCAGTACTTC
- | TRBJ2-5 | TRBV18 | - | CASSPLTSQETQYF | TGTGCCAGCTCACCATTGACTAGCCAAGAGACCCAGTACTTC
TRBD1 | TRBJ2-7 | TRBV5-1 | - | CASSLQGAMGEQYF | TGCGCCAGCAGCCTACAGGGGGCAATGGGGGAGCAGTACTTC
- | TRBJ2-4 | TRBV18 | - | CASKGQTSRLVGIFKNIQYF | TGTGCCAGCAAGGGACAGACCTCGAGACTAGTTGGGATATTCAAAAACATTCAGTACTTC
TRBD1 | TRBJ2-7 | TRBV7-9 | - | CASSSQGENEQYF | TGTGCCAGCAGCTCACAGGGGGAAAACGAGCAGTACTTC
TRBD1 | TRBJ1-5 | TRBV28 | - | CASSLRQGLHQPQHF | TGTGCCAGCAGTTTGCGACAGGGTTTGCATCAGCCCCAGCATTTT
TRBD2 | TRBJ2-1 | TRBV7-3 | - | CASSLRAGRWTRNEQFF | TGTGCCAGCAGCTTAAGGGCTGGGCGCTGGACTAGGAATGAGCAGTTCTTC
- | TRBJ2-3 | TRBV14 | - | CASSPRLGATDTQYF | TGTGCCAGCAGCCCGCGATTGGGGGCCACAGATACGCAGTATTTT
- | TRBJ1-1 | TRBV5-4 | once | CASNGPPGTTEAFF | TGTGCCAGCAACGGACCCCCAGGGACCACTGAAGCTTTCTTT
TRBD2 | TRBJ2-1 | TRBV5-4 | - | CASSLRREGQGFF | TGTGCCAGCAGCTTGCGGCGGGAGGGCCAAGGCTTCTTC
- | TRBJ2-6 | TRBV7-6 | - | CATHRLIEAAAGANVLTF | TGTGCCACACACCGCCTCATCGAGGCGGCAGCTGGGGCCAACGTCCTGACTTTC
- | TRBJ2-6 | TRBV7-2 | - | CATYGGNRNSGANVLTF | TGTGCCACCTATGGGGGAAACAGGAACTCTGGGGCCAACGTCCTGACTTTC
- | TRBJ1-4 | TRBV2 | - | CASRLTLAATNEKLFF | TGTGCCAGCAGGTTGACCTTGGCAGCAACTAATGAAAAACTGTTTTTT
TRBD2 | TRBJ2-3 | TRBV28 | - | CAIARTSGRFQRTDTQYF | TGTGCCATAGCCCGGACTAGCGGGAGGTTTCAGCGGACAGATACGCAGTATTTT
- | TRBJ1-4 | TRBV4-1 | - | CASSQEGRTNEKLFF | TGCGCCAGCAGCCAAGAGGGAAGAACTAATGAAAAACTGTTTTTT
- | TRBJ2-2 | TRBV12-5 | - | CASGLVQFQGVDTGELFF | TGTGCTAGTGGTTTGGTACAGTTCCAGGGAGTGGACACCGGGGAGCTGTTTTTT
- | TRBJ2-7 | TRBV6-5 | once | CASSYRGVPYEQYF | TGTGCCAGCAGTTATCGCGGGGTTCCCTACGAGCAGTACTTC
- | TRBJ2-1 | TRBV4-1 | - | CASSRMAPYNEQFF | TGCGCCAGCAGTAGGATGGCCCCCTACAATGAGCAGTTCTTC
- | TRBJ2-1 | TRBV28 | - | CASSLPMAGRQFF | TGTGCCAGCAGTTTACCTATGGCGGGACGGCAGTTCTTC
- | TRBJ2-7 | TRBV28 | - | CATLRGPYEQYF | TGTGCCACCTTGAGGGGTCCCTACGAGCAGTACTTC
TRBD2 | TRBJ2-1 | TRBV28 | - | CASTRLAGTYNEQFF | TGTGCCAGCACCCGACTAGCGGGAACCTACAATGAGCAGTTCTTC
- | TRBJ1-5 | TRBV28 | - | CASSTLGWNQPQHF | TGTGCCAGCAGCACCCTCGGATGGAATCAGCCCCAGCATTTT
- | TRBJ2-4 | TRBV7-2 | - | CASSPLGGSKNIQYF | TGTGCCAGCAGCCCATTAGGGGGGTCCAAAAACATTCAGTACTTC
TRBD2 | TRBJ2-7 | TRBV5-4 | - | CASSLAPPTLAGGGEQYF | TGTGCCAGCAGCTTGGCGCCCCCCACACTAGCGGGAGGTGGCGAGCAGTACTTC
TRBD2 | TRBJ2-1 | TRBV27 | - | CASSRSSGAAYNEQFF | TGTGCCAGCAGTCGATCTAGCGGGGCGGCCTACAATGAGCAGTTCTTC
- | TRBJ1-1 | TRBV27 | - | CASSLGLGTEAFF | TGTGCCAGCAGTCTGGGCCTGGGCACTGAAGCTTTCTTT
TRBD1 | TRBJ1-3 | TRBV11-2 | - | CASSQLGGSGNTIYF | TGTGCCAGCAGCCAACTAGGGGGCAGTGGAAACACCATATATTTT
- | TRBJ2-2 | TRBV7-8 | - | CASSLALQSRTLNTGELFF | TGTGCCAGCAGCTTAGCGCTTCAGTCTCGGACACTGAACACCGGGGAGCTGTTTTTT
TRBD1 | TRBJ1-3 | TRBV6-1 | - | CASSLKLQGNTIYF | TGTGCCAGCAGTTTGAAGTTACAGGGGAACACCATATATTTT
- | TRBJ2-7 | TRBV14 | - | CASRPSGASYEQYF | TGTGCCAGCAGGCCCTCAGGGGCGTCCTACGAGCAGTACTTC
- | TRBJ2-1 | TRBV6-1 | - | CAHRTSSYNEQFF | TGTGCCCACAGGACCAGCTCCTACAATGAGCAGTTCTTC
TRBD1 | TRBJ1-4 | TRBV28 | - | CASSGRDRSNEKLFF | TGTGCCAGCAGTGGGCGGGACAGGTCAAATGAAAAACTGTTTTTT
TRBD1 | TRBJ1-1 | TRBV9 | - | CASSPQGSEAFF | TGTGCCAGCAGCCCACAGGGGTCGGAAGCTTTCTTT